A selection of T cell receptor beta chains follows, all from one sample in a study of human T cells and chemical hapten exposure. MiXCR, run by TCRdb on the RACE reads, gives a single entry per CDR3 protein. Of approximately 81,000 distinct CDR3 sequences listed, about 8.7% are singletons. Sequenced input: whole blood. The receptors stem from a male donor in good health. Some clones in this sample may be carry-over from other donors' samples. CDR3s leave out the opening cysteine and the closing phenylalanine or tryptophan.

V: TRBV10-3
J: TRBJ1-2
length: 12
CDR3: AISNTGESYGYT

V: TRBV9
J: TRBJ1-6
length: 13
CDR3: ASSVVDSYNSPLH

V: TRBV12-3/TRBV12-4
J: TRBJ1-3
length: 13
CDR3: ASSLAGGRGNTIY

V: TRBV12-3/TRBV12-4
J: TRBJ1-1
length: 12
CDR3: ASSLGQSNTEAF

V: TRBV7-9
J: TRBJ2-2
length: 12
CDR3: ASSLSGNTGELF

V: TRBV20-1
J: TRBJ1-1
length: 11
CDR3: SARTGGGTEAF

V: TRBV18
J: TRBJ2-3
length: 13
CDR3: ASSDRGLVSDTQY

V: TRBV7-3
J: TRBJ1-6
length: 14
CDR3: ASSLTAAGVHSPLH

V: TRBV18
J: TRBJ1-1
length: 11
CDR3: ASSTYSYTEAF

V: TRBV7-3
J: TRBJ2-7
length: 11
CDR3: ASSTSPGYEQY

V: TRBV2
J: TRBJ1-5
length: 13
CDR3: ASSRGRGLAQPQH

V: TRBV12-3/TRBV12-4
J: TRBJ2-7
length: 13
CDR3: ASSSPGTGGYEQY

V: TRBV10-3
J: TRBJ2-1
length: 12
CDR3: AISDGLAGREQF

V: TRBV20-1
J: TRBJ2-1
length: 15
CDR3: SARESSGGAYYNEQF

V: TRBV5-6
J: TRBJ1-1
length: 13
CDR3: ASSFGESSVTEAF

V: TRBV12-5
J: TRBJ1-5
length: 12
CDR3: ASGPGTGGQPQH

V: TRBV7-6
J: TRBJ2-1
length: 13
CDR3: ASSLGASGGYEQF

V: TRBV6-5
J: TRBJ1-5
length: 13
CDR3: ASSYSQGSGQPQH

V: TRBV5-1
J: TRBJ2-5
length: 10
CDR3: ASSYRGETQY